A single sample is the source of the 10 T cell receptor beta chains below, sequenced in a study of T cell responses to AZD1222 COVID-19 vaccine (dated by TCRdb to the early 2020s). To prepare the library, the immunoSEQ multiplex PCR assay was applied. TCRdb obtained this table from immuneACCESS and retained in-frame rearrangements with V and J assigned. These tables miss some clones; where compared with another copy, unresolved V genes account for less than half of the shortfall, and the remainder is unexplained. The sample table lists about 160,000 clones, 85% to 95% of them with a count of one. The ten largest make up 0.95% to 1.5% of the sample. Interpreted using the paper, the time point label stands for: baseline before first vaccination. The specimen comprised peripheral blood, sampled on day 0 of AZD1222 vaccination. All receptors come from an adult in good health.

The rearrangement uses TRBV7-8 and TRBJ2-2; 10 bases agree with TRBD2. With V trimmed by 3 bases and J by 7 bases, 11 bases remained unmatched. This CDR3 spans 17 amino acids. Germline V gene data show CDR1 as SGHVS and CDR2 as FQNEAQ. As DNA, the CDR3 is TGTGCCAGCAGCTTTGGGGGAGCGGGAGGGCCTATCGGGGAGCTGTTTTTT. Its protein product is CASSFGGAGGPIGELFF. The variable domain in full, completed from reference TRBV7-8 and TRBJ2-2, reads GAGVSQSPRYKVAKRGQDVALRCDPISGHVSLFWYQQALGQGPEFLTYFQNEAQLDKSGLPSDRFFAERPEGSVSTLKIQRTQQEDSAVYLCASSFGGAGGPIGELFFGEGSRLTVL.

This clone is a singleton in its sample. This chain joins TRBV12-3 or TRBV12-4 and TRBJ1-2; D uncertain. This CDR3 is 13 amino acids long. Trimming left V 5 bases short and J 7 bases short, with 14 bases between. The CDR3: CASSLSSLGGYTF. The CDR3 coding sequence is TGTGCCAGCAGTCTGTCTTCCCTGGGTGGCTACACCTTC.

The chain is built from TRBV20-1 and TRBJ1-5; D may be TRBD1 (6 bases). This CDR3 is built from 14 residues. Per germline, CDR1 DFQATT and CDR2 SNEGSKA (reference sequence). V dropped 3 bases and J dropped 2 bases, with 11 bases sitting between them. Written as DNA, the CDR3 is TGCAGTGCTAGTAACAGGGTTGGCAATCAGCCCCAGCATTTT. Translating it yields CSASNRVGNQPQHF.

The chain recombines TRBV5-6 with TRBJ1-2, with 8 bases aligning to TRBD1. The J segment lost 0 bases and the V segment lost 4 bases, leaving 5 bases of the junction unmatched. The germline V gene encodes CDR1 SGHDT and CDR2 YYEEEE. The CDR3 runs to 15 residues. The CDR3 sequence is CASSPGQGANYGYTF. The CDR3 coding sequence is TGTGCCAGCAGCCCAGGACAGGGAGCTAACTATGGCTACACCTTC.

This clone has only one observation. This sequence joins TRBV29-1 and TRBJ2-5; TRBD2 aligns across 9 bases. Germline V gene sequence: CDR1 SQVTM, CDR2 ANQGSEA. The CDR3 runs to 13 residues. V shed 8 bases and J 7 bases; nucleotides not matched to a gene: 11. CDR3 amino acids: CSSETSGVGTQYF. The CDR3 DNA is TGCAGCTCCGAGACTAGCGGTGTAGGGACCCAGTACTTC.

This rearrangement joins TRBV30 to TRBJ1-2, with 7 bases lining up with TRBD1. Germline CDR1 is GTSNPN and CDR2 is SVGIG (reference sequence). The CDR3 is made up of 15 amino acids. The V and J ends lost 3 bases and 4 bases, in that order; junction bases with no gene match: 11. The CDR3 coding sequence is TGTGCCTGGAGCCTAGGGGCAGGGGGGGCCTATGGCTACACCTTC. Translating it yields CAWSLGAGGAYGYTF.

The chain carries TRBV18 and TRBJ2-5; 8 nucleotides agree with TRBD1. CDR3 length: 15 amino acids. The germline CDR1 and CDR2 sequences are KGHSH and LQKENI. Trimming removed 8 bases from V and 7 bases from J; junction bases left unmatched: 15. CDR3 DNA sequence: TGTGCCAGCACCCGGACAGGGACTCCCGGTGGGACCCAGTACTTC. Protein: CASTRTGTPGGTQYF.

This clone was seen just once. The chain carries TRBV2 and TRBJ1-1, with no clear D. V lost 2 bases, J lost 5 bases, and 12 bases lay in between. Germline V gives CDR1 SNHLY, CDR2 FYNNEI. CDR3 length equals 14 residues. CDR3 residues: CASSELGRRTEAFF. CDR3 DNA: TGTGCCAGCAGTGAATTGGGGAGGAGGACTGAAGCTTTCTTT.

This clone came up a few times. CDR3 amino acids: CASSLFGVVGSPLHF. As DNA, the CDR3 is TGTGCCAGCAGTTTATTTGGGGTCGTTGGTTCACCCCTCCACTTT. The chain couples TRBV27 to TRBJ1-6; no clear D. CDR3 length: 15 residues. Germline lookup yields CDR1 MNHEY and CDR2 SMNVEV (reference sequence). V gave up 1 base and J gave up 9 bases, with 13 bases separating them.

V is TRBV29-1 and J is TRBJ1-1; weak D call: TRBD1 (6 bases). This CDR3 is 12 amino acids long. V was shortened by 8 bases and J by 1 base, with 11 bases between the two germline ends. Germline loops: CDR1 SQVTM, CDR2 ANQGSEA. For the CDR3, the DNA is TGCAGCACTAAGGACAGGAACACTGAAGCTTTCTTT. Its translation: CSTKDRNTEAFF.